These 27 T cell receptor beta chains were all obtained from the same sample, sequenced in a study of shared clonotypes between healthy human individuals. Naive CD8 cells lacked CD45RO and underwent positive selection for CCR7, leaving out terminally differentiated effector memory CD45RA+ cells. Clones were read by immunoSEQ multiplex PCR, and TCRdb kept only the in-frame ones, dropping some. The sample contains some 2,100,000 clones, approximately 94% of which appear only once. The sequenced sample consisted of naive CD8+ T cells from PBMCs. These TCRs come from a man aged 18-30 years in good health. Some clones in this sample may be carry-over from other donors' samples.

The chain joins TRBV5-4 to TRBJ2-1; 7 bases agree with TRBD2. Germline assignment: CDR1 SGHNT and CDR2 YYREEE (reference sequence). This CDR3 region has 16 residues. J was trimmed by 0 bases and V by 1 base; bases with no gene match: 4. Written as DNA, the CDR3 is TGTGCCAGCAGCTTGCAGGCGGGAGTCTCCTACAATGAGCAGTTCTTC. This codes for CASSLQAGVSYNEQFF.

CDR3 region: CASSVGGLPQNTGELFF. The CDR3 region has the DNA TGTGCCAGCAGCGTCGGGGGACTACCACAGAACACCGGGGAGCTGTTTTTT. The chain uses TRBV9 and TRBJ2-2; the match to TRBD2 covers 7 bases. This CDR3 region has 17 residues. The germline gives CDR1 SGDLS, CDR2 YYNGEE. With V trimmed by 2 bases and J by 1 base, 8 bases remained unmatched.

A note on this clone: The same CDR3 arises from other DNA sequences in this sample as well. V gene TRBV5-1 combines with J gene TRBJ2-1, with D uncertain. Germline CDR1 reads SGHRS; CDR2 reads YFSETQ. This CDR3 is built from 11 residues. V was clipped by 0 bases and J by 8 bases, with 3 bases between them. The CDR3 DNA reads TGCGCCAGCAGCTTGGCGTATGAGCAGTTCTTC. Protein sequence: CASSLAYEQFF.

This chain uses TRBV27 with TRBJ2-7; no firm D call. This CDR3 is built from 16 residues. Per germline, CDR1 MNHEY and CDR2 SMNVEV (reference sequence). Deletions cut 0 bases from V and 0 bases from J, with 12 bases between. The CDR3: CASSLSNGEVSYEQYF. The CDR3, as DNA: TGTGCCAGCAGTTTATCGAACGGTGAGGTCTCCTACGAGCAGTACTTC.

The J gene is TRBJ2-7, the V gene TRBV5-8; maybe TRBD2 (6 bases). The length of the CDR3 is 16 residues. V dropped 3 bases and J dropped 0 bases, with 16 bases sitting between them. CDR1 SGHTS and CDR2 YDEGEE come from the germline V gene. CDR3 sequence: CASSWPLAASSYEQYF. The CDR3 DNA sequence: TGTGCCAGCAGCTGGCCACTAGCAGCCAGCTCCTACGAGCAGTACTTC.

The J gene is TRBJ1-3, the V gene TRBV9; D might be TRBD1 (6 bases). Germline CDR1 reads SGDLS; CDR2 reads YYNGEE. CDR3 length: 17 residues. The V end lost 0 bases, the J end lost 2 bases, and 15 bases lay between the germline ends. CDR3 protein: CASSVAPGANPGNTIYF. The CDR3 DNA is TGTGCCAGCAGCGTAGCTCCGGGGGCGAACCCTGGAAACACCATATATTTT.

This chain links TRBV4-1 with TRBJ2-3, with D unclear. CDR3 length: 15 residues. Trimming left V 1 base short and J 4 bases short, with 12 bases between. The germline gives CDR1 MGHRA, CDR2 YSYEKL. The DNA of the CDR3 is TGCGCCAGCAGCCAAGTAGGCGGCAGTCCAGATACGCAGTATTTT. Translating gives CASSQVGGSPDTQYF.

The chain couples TRBV7-9 to TRBJ2-7; D remains unclear. Trimming pared 1 base from V and 7 bases from J, leaving 11 bases between. CDR1 and CDR2 (germline): SEHNR, FQNEAQ (reference sequence). This CDR3 spans 13 amino acids. In nucleotides, the CDR3 is TGTGCCAGCAGCTTAGATGGCCTGAAAGAGCAGTACTTC. It specifies CASSLDGLKEQYF.

This sequence joins TRBV28 and TRBJ2-5; TRBD1 or TRBD2 may be the D gene (5 bases each). The CDR3 has 15 amino acids. The V end lost 3 bases, the J end lost 0 bases, and 11 bases lay between the germline ends. Germline CDR1 is MDHEN and CDR2 is SYDVKM. The CDR3 nucleotides read TGTGCCAGCAGTTTCCGGGACGGAGACCAAGAGACCCAGTACTTC. Translation gives CASSFRDGDQETQYF.

V gene TRBV7-8 combines with J gene TRBJ1-1; weak D call: TRBD1 (5 bases). From germline, CDR1 is SGHVS and CDR2 FQNEAQ. The CDR3 runs 14 residues. V was clipped by 4 bases and J by 2 bases, with 11 bases between them. In DNA form, the CDR3 reads TGTGCCAGCAGCTCGAATCAGGGAAACACTGAAGCTTTCTTT. Translation gives CASSSNQGNTEAFF.

This clone showed up just once. The chain recombines TRBV30 with TRBJ2-7, with D possibly called TRBD1 or TRBD2 (5 bases each). The germline V gene has CDR1 GTSNPN and CDR2 SVGIG (reference sequence). Trimming stripped 2 bases from V and 5 bases from J, with 19 bases between. This CDR3 comprises 15 residues. The CDR3 is CAWSPVAGAGNEQYF. CDR3 nucleotide sequence: TGTGCCTGGAGTCCGGTCGCCGGGGCAGGGAACGAGCAGTACTTC. The full variable domain, completed using reference TRBV30 and TRBJ2-7, is SQTIHQWPATLVQPVGSPLSLECTVEGTSNPNLYWYRQAAGRGLQLLFYSVGIGQISSEVPQNLSASRPQDRQFILSSKKLLLSDSGFYLCAWSPVAGAGNEQYFGPGTRLTVT.

The CDR3 nucleotides read TGTGCCACCAAAGCAGGCCCAACTAATGAAAAACTGTTTTTT. It codes for CATKAGPTNEKLFF. The genes are TRBV2 and TRBJ1-4, with unresolved D. The germline gives CDR1 SNHLY, CDR2 FYNNEI. V lost 10 bases and J lost 0, with 12 bases in between. This CDR3 has 14 amino acids.

The rearrangement joins TRBV19 to TRBJ1-1; D is unresolved. Trimming removed 4 bases at V and 1 base at J, with 16 bases between. The CDR3 length is 16 residues. Germline V gene sequence: CDR1 LNHDA, CDR2 SQIVND (reference sequence). For the CDR3, the DNA is TGTGCCAGTAGTACCTATCTAAAGGGAGAGAACACTGAAGCTTTCTTT. Amino acid sequence: CASSTYLKGENTEAFF.

This chain links TRBV23-1 with TRBJ2-7; 9 bases line up with TRBD1. TRBV23-1 is flagged as an ORF with uncertain function. With 4 bases clipped from V and 2 bases from J, the junction kept 9 bases outside the gene matches. There are 16 residues in the CDR3. CDR3 in amino acids: CASSRDGDRETYEQYF. CDR3 sequence (DNA): TGCGCCAGCAGTCGCGACGGGGACAGGGAAACCTACGAGCAGTACTTC.

Worth noting for this clone: Different DNA sequences within this sample yield the same CDR3. The chain joins TRBV9 to TRBJ1-2; D is unresolved. V was pared by 0 bases and J by 4 bases, with 4 bases between. The CDR3 totals 12 residues. Germline V gives CDR1 SGDLS, CDR2 YYNGEE. The CDR3 region is CASSVGSYGYTF. CDR3 bases: TGTGCCAGCAGCGTAGGCTCCTATGGCTACACCTTC.

J is TRBJ2-1 and V is TRBV27; weak D call: TRBD2 (6 bases). The ends were cut back, 5 bases at V and 2 bases at J, with 13 bases in the middle. The CDR3 length is 15 residues. Germline CDR1 reads MNHEY; CDR2 reads SMNVEV (reference sequence). The CDR3 loop reads CASSVTSSPYNEQFF. CDR3 bases: TGTGCCAGCAGTGTCACTAGCAGTCCCTACAATGAGCAGTTCTTC.

The J gene is TRBJ1-1, the V gene TRBV9; perhaps TRBD1 as D (6 bases). The CDR3 contains 14 residues. V lost 4 bases to trimming and J lost 1 base, with 11 bases between them. Germline V gene sequence: CDR1 SGDLS, CDR2 YYNGEE. CDR3 DNA: TGTGCCAGCAGCAGATGGGGGCCGAACACTGAAGCTTTCTTT. It translates to CASSRWGPNTEAFF.

The chain is built from TRBV15 and TRBJ2-7; 9 bases agree with TRBD2. This CDR3 has 14 residues. The germline V gene encodes CDR1 LNHNV and CDR2 YYDKDF (reference sequence). J was trimmed by 5 bases and V by 4 bases; bases with no gene match: 6. The CDR3 coding sequence is TGTGCCACCAGCAAGGCTAGCGGGAACGACGAGCAGTACTTC. This gives the protein CATSKASGNDEQYF.

This clone was picked up a small number of times. V is TRBV9 and J is TRBJ1-2; 7 bases match TRBD1. The V gene end was trimmed by 3 bases and the J gene end by 0 bases; junction bases not matched to a gene: 5. CDR1 and CDR2 (germline): SGDLS, YYNGEE. This CDR3 is 15 amino acids long. CDR3 region: CASSGWTGANYGYTF. For the CDR3, the DNA is TGTGCCAGCAGCGGATGGACAGGAGCTAACTATGGCTACACCTTC.

This clone appeared a few times. Other nucleotide sequences in the sample specify the same CDR3. This rearrangement joins TRBV6-6 to TRBJ1-2; D is possibly TRBD1 (6 bases). The germline CDR1 and CDR2 sequences are MNHNY and SVGAGI (reference sequence). V was pared by 2 bases and J by 5 bases, with 9 bases between. There are 13 residues in the CDR3. This CDR3 reads CASSYEGGYGYTF. In DNA, the CDR3 is TGTGCCAGCAGTTACGAAGGGGGGTATGGCTACACCTTC.

J is TRBJ1-2 and V is TRBV2, with D unresolved. Between the trimmed V and J ends, which lost 6 bases and 1 base, there was a span of 12 bases. Looked up from germline, CDR1 is SNHLY and CDR2 is FYNNEI. CDR3 size: 14 residues. The CDR3, as DNA: TGTGCCAGCAGCGGCTCTCGGAGTAACTATGGCTACACCTTC. This sequence encodes CASSGSRSNYGYTF.

Here the CDR3 reads CASSAAPGNYEQYF. CDR3 DNA: TGTGCCAGCAGCGCCGCCCCCGGGAACTACGAGCAGTACTTC. The chain combines TRBV9 with TRBJ2-7; maybe TRBD2 (5 bases). The germline gives CDR1 SGDLS, CDR2 YYNGEE. The CDR3 spans 14 residues. Between the trimmed V and J ends, which lost 3 bases and 3 bases, there was a span of 13 bases.

This chain joins TRBV5-6 and TRBJ1-5, with D perhaps matching TRBD1 (6 bases). The CDR3 totals 14 residues. Germline V CDR1 and CDR2: SGHDT, YYEEEE. V was pared by 0 bases and J by 3 bases, with 7 bases between. The CDR3 here is CASSLGGHNQPQHF. In DNA form, the CDR3 reads TGTGCCAGCAGCTTGGGGGGGCACAATCAGCCCCAGCATTTT.

The V and J genes are TRBV28 and TRBJ2-2; 12 bases match TRBD2. CDR3 size: 16 residues. Germline V gene lookup returns CDR1 MDHEN and CDR2 SYDVKM. With 2 bases clipped from V and 3 bases from J, the junction kept 1 base outside the gene matches. CDR3 loop: CASSLRLAGDTGELFF. The CDR3 coding sequence is TGTGCCAGCAGTTTAAGACTAGCGGGAGACACCGGGGAGCTGTTTTTT.

The chain recombines TRBV4-1 with TRBJ2-7; 9 bases are shared with TRBD1. The CDR3 is 18 amino acids. J lost 4 bases, V lost 1 base, and 14 bases had no gene match. Germline V gene sequence: CDR1 MGHRA, CDR2 YSYEKL. CDR3 region: CASSQGGEGDRVGYEQYF. CDR3 nucleotides: TGCGCCAGCAGCCAAGGGGGGGAGGGGGACAGGGTCGGATACGAGCAGTACTTC.

This clone was found once. The chain employs TRBV28 and TRBJ2-5; the match to TRBD1 covers 8 bases. CDR3 length equals 14 residues. Germline V gene sequence: CDR1 MDHEN, CDR2 SYDVKM. The junction had 8 bases not matched to a gene; V was cut back by 6 bases and J by 5 bases. Here the CDR3 reads CASRVGTGWETQYF. As DNA, the CDR3 is TGTGCCAGCAGGGTCGGGACAGGCTGGGAGACCCAGTACTTC.

Written as DNA, the CDR3 is TGTGCCAGCAGCTTATGGGAGACCAAGTTCAATGAGCAGTTCTTC. It codes for CASSLWETKFNEQFF. J is TRBJ2-1 and V is TRBV7-9; D perhaps matches TRBD2 (5 bases). V dropped 2 bases and J dropped 6 bases, with 14 bases sitting between them. The CDR3 contains 15 residues. The V gene's germline CDR1 is SEHNR and CDR2 FQNEAQ (reference sequence).